The 20 T cell receptor beta chains presented below share a single source sample, sequenced in a study of cytomegalovirus exposure and HLA in healthy donors. The PCR had 60 Vbeta and 13 Jbeta primers. The protocol was immunoSEQ multiplex PCR, while the TCRdb copy is restricted to in-frame clones and leaves out a portion. This sample has about 130,000 clones, with around 83% found just once. Specimen: PBMCs. The receptor source for this set is a man aged 45-65 years in good health and CMV-seronegative.

Here the CDR3 reads CASGVAGAPYNEQFF. CDR3 bases: TGTGCCAGCGGCGTAGCGGGCGCCCCCTACAATGAGCAGTTCTTC. The J gene is TRBJ2-1, the V gene TRBV6-5, with 7 bases that match TRBD2. The CDR3 has 15 residues. Germline CDR1 reads MNHEY; CDR2 reads SVGAGI. Unmatched junction bases numbered 9, after V lost 8 bases and J lost 2 bases.

V is TRBV30 and J is TRBJ1-1; D not certain. In germline, CDR1 is GTSNPN, CDR2 SVGIG (reference sequence). V gave up 4 bases and J gave up 1 base, with 13 bases separating them. This CDR3 is 14 amino acids long. CDR3 protein: CAWKGREGNTEAFF. The CDR3 region has the DNA TGTGCCTGGAAAGGACGGGAGGGGAACACTGAAGCTTTCTTT.

This chain uses TRBV9 with TRBJ2-1; D may be TRBD1 (5 bases). Germline V gene data show CDR1 as SGDLS and CDR2 as YYNGEE. The ends were cut back, 3 bases at V and 9 bases at J, with 10 bases in the middle. CDR3 length: 12 residues. In DNA form, the CDR3 reads TGTGCCAGCAGCGACCAGGGTGCTGAGCAGTTCTTC. Translation: CASSDQGAEQFF. Filled out from reference TRBV9 and TRBJ2-1, the complete variable domain reads DSGVTQTPKHLITATGQRVTLRCSPRSGDLSVYWYQQSLDQGLQFLIQYYNGEERAKGNILERFSAQQFPDLHSELNLSSLELGDSALYFCASSDQGAEQFFGPGTRLTVL.

The gene calls are TRBV27 and TRBJ2-5, with 7 positions matching TRBD2. The V segment lost 2 bases and the J segment 1 base; nucleotides outside the gene matches: 4. The germline V gene encodes CDR1 MNHEY and CDR2 SMNVEV (reference sequence). The length of the CDR3 is 15 residues. The DNA for the CDR3 is TGTGCCAGCAGTTTAGTCGGGGGGATCCAAGAGACCCAGTACTTC. This gives the protein CASSLVGGIQETQYF.

The V gene is TRBV18, the J gene TRBJ1-4, with TRBD1 identical over 9 bases. This CDR3 has 15 residues. Per germline, CDR1 KGHSH and CDR2 LQKENI. J was trimmed by 8 bases and V by 4 bases; bases with no gene match: 8. In DNA, the CDR3 is TGTGCCAGCTCACGGGGACAGGGAGGATACGAAAAACTGTTTTTT. Amino acid sequence: CASSRGQGGYEKLFF.

The genes are TRBV19 and TRBJ2-1, with TRBD2 matching over 10 bases. CDR1 and CDR2 (germline): LNHDA, SQIVND (reference sequence). V lost 5 bases, J lost 6 bases, and 10 bases stayed unmatched. The CDR3 sequence is 16 residues long. The CDR3 DNA follows: TGTGCCAGTAGTTGGGGGGGAACTAGCGGGGTCAATGAGCAGTTCTTC. Protein: CASSWGGTSGVNEQFF. Looking up the rest from reference TRBV19 and TRBJ2-1 gives the full variable domain: DGGITQSPKYLFRKEGQNVTLSCEQNLNHDAMYWYRQDPGQGLRLIYYSQIVNDFQKGDIAEGYSVSREKKESFPLTVTSAQKNPTAFYLCASSWGGTSGVNEQFFGPGTRLTVL.

This clone turned up a few times. V and J are TRBV6-1 and TRBJ1-2; D not resolved. The CDR3 totals 16 residues. Deletions cut 3 bases from V and 0 bases from J, with 14 bases between. Per germline, CDR1 MNHNS and CDR2 SASEGT. CDR3 in amino acids: CASSDWLRGTNYGYTF. The CDR3 region has the DNA TGTGCCAGCAGTGATTGGTTACGGGGAACTAACTATGGCTACACCTTC.

In its sample, this clone was seen once. The chain recombines TRBV27 with TRBJ2-1; 10 nucleotides agree with TRBD1. The CDR3 is 14 residues long. The J segment lost 8 bases and the V segment lost 4 bases, leaving 5 bases of the junction unmatched. Per the germline V gene, CDR1 is MNHEY and CDR2 is SMNVEV (reference sequence). The CDR3 spells CASSYRQGAYEQFF. In nucleotides, the CDR3 is TGTGCCAGCAGTTATCGACAGGGGGCTTATGAGCAGTTCTTC.

This clone has just a few counts. The V gene is TRBV5-4, the J gene TRBJ1-1; 9 bases fit TRBD1. CDR3 length equals 11 residues. Germline V lookup: CDR1 SGHNT, CDR2 YYREEE (reference sequence). Trimming at V came to 7 bases and at J to 8 bases, leaving 3 bases not matched to a gene. The CDR3 protein is CASGTGMEAFF. As DNA, the CDR3 is TGTGCCAGCGGGACAGGGATGGAAGCTTTCTTT.

The chain joins TRBV9 to TRBJ1-2, with 8 bases matching TRBD1. After removal of 3 bases from V and 2 bases from J, the junction contained 6 bases not matched to a gene. Germline V gene lookup returns CDR1 SGDLS and CDR2 YYNGEE. The CDR3 has 15 amino acids. The CDR3 sequence is CASSGRTGRNYGYTF. For the CDR3, the DNA is TGTGCCAGCAGCGGACGGACAGGGAGGAACTATGGCTACACCTTC.

This rearrangement joins TRBV10-3 to TRBJ2-5; 9 positions agree with TRBD2. There are 15 residues in the CDR3. Germline loops: CDR1 ENHRY, CDR2 SYGVKD. Trimming took 6 bases from V and 1 from J; bases not matched to a gene: 6. The CDR3 loop is CAIRRGGGGQETQYF. As DNA, the CDR3 is TGTGCCATCAGGCGGGGGGGAGGGGGCCAAGAGACCCAGTACTTC.

The chain is built from TRBV5-1 and TRBJ1-5, with a weak D call TRBD1 (5 bases). The CDR3 sequence is 15 residues long. The germline V and J ends were trimmed by 6 bases and 6 bases, with 19 bases remaining between them. From germline, CDR1 is SGHRS and CDR2 YFSETQ. The CDR3 nucleotides read TGCGCCAGCACACCGGACGGTAACGGGGGTCAGCCCCAGCATTTT. As protein: CASTPDGNGGQPQHF.

The chain has TRBV6-6 and TRBJ1-4, with D possibly being TRBD1 (5 bases). V was shortened by 7 bases and J by 0 bases, with 15 bases between the two germline ends. The CDR3 is 16 residues long. The germline gives CDR1 MNHNY, CDR2 SVGAGI (reference sequence). CDR3: CASTHPGRATNEKLFF. CDR3 DNA sequence: TGTGCCAGCACCCACCCAGGGAGGGCAACTAATGAAAAACTGTTTTTT.

The chain employs TRBV19 and TRBJ2-3, with D perhaps TRBD1 (7 bases). V was trimmed by 3 bases and J by 5 bases, leaving 12 bases between them. The germline gives CDR1 LNHDA, CDR2 SQIVND (reference sequence). This CDR3 has 14 amino acids. Here the CDR3 reads CASSMRQGGDTQYF. The CDR3 DNA sequence: TGTGCCAGTAGTATGAGGCAGGGGGGAGATACGCAGTATTTT.

The chain joins TRBV9 to TRBJ2-2, with a weak D call TRBD1 (6 bases). In germline, CDR1 is SGDLS, CDR2 YYNGEE. The V and J ends lost 3 bases and 3 bases respectively, with 12 bases between them. The CDR3 contains 15 residues. CDR3 in amino acids: CASSESDRYTGELFF. CDR3 sequence (DNA): TGTGCCAGCAGCGAGAGCGACAGGTACACCGGGGAGCTGTTTTTT. Variable domain in full (rest from reference TRBV9 and TRBJ2-2): DSGVTQTPKHLITATGQRVTLRCSPRSGDLSVYWYQQSLDQGLQFLIQYYNGEERAKGNILERFSAQQFPDLHSELNLSSLELGDSALYFCASSESDRYTGELFFGEGSRLTVL.

This clone has only a few counts. This chain links TRBV11-2 with TRBJ1-6; D gene unclear. Trimming pared 1 base from V and 7 bases from J, leaving 11 bases between. From germline, CDR1 is SGHAT and CDR2 FQNNGV. The CDR3 contains 15 residues. The CDR3 protein is CASSLVDLGNSPLHF. The CDR3 bases are TGTGCCAGCAGCTTAGTCGATCTCGGGAATTCACCCCTCCACTTT.

This CDR3 reads CASSSAMIEKLFF. The CDR3 DNA is TGTGCCAGCAGCTCCGCGATGATAGAAAAACTGTTTTTT. The chain carries TRBV7-9 and TRBJ1-4, with D unclear. The CDR3 spans 13 residues. Trimming stripped 4 bases from V and 8 bases from J, with 11 bases between. Germline V gene data show CDR1 as SEHNR and CDR2 as FQNEAQ (reference sequence).

The rearrangement joins TRBV5-1 to TRBJ2-5; 9 nucleotides match TRBD2. With V trimmed by 4 bases and J by 1 base, 8 bases remained unmatched. Germline-derived CDR1 and CDR2 are SGHRS and YFSETQ. The CDR3 spans 16 residues. The CDR3 DNA reads TGCGCCAGCAGCCCTTCTTGGCGGGGGGGCCAAGAGACCCAGTACTTC. Residues: CASSPSWRGGQETQYF.

This clone has a single count. The genes are TRBV10-3 and TRBJ2-7; 8 nucleotides match TRBD1. Germline assignment: CDR1 ENHRY and CDR2 SYGVKD. The J segment lost 5 bases and the V segment lost 7 bases, leaving 7 bases of the junction unmatched. The CDR3 runs to 13 residues. CDR3 nucleotide sequence: TGTGCCATCAAGGACAGGGCGGAGGACGAGCAGTACTTC. Amino acids: CAIKDRAEDEQYF.

CDR3 sequence: CASSLAVGGRKFF. CDR3 bases: TGTGCCAGCAGCTTAGCGGTGGGAGGGAGGAAGTTCTTC. V usage is TRBV13 and J usage is TRBJ2-1; 7 bases map to TRBD2. The V and J ends lost 1 base and 14 bases, in that order; junction bases with no gene match: 8. The CDR3 runs 13 residues. Germline CDR1 reads PRHDT; CDR2 reads FYEKMQ (reference sequence).